What follows are 28 T cell receptor beta chains derived from one specimen sequenced in a study of response to subunit inactivated influenza vaccine. TCRdb ran MiXCR on the RT-PCR reads and lists one entry per CDR3 protein. The table records roughly 620,000 distinct CDR3 sequences, 11% of them present only once. The data were also submitted as part of a second study, on T cells expressing NK-cell markers. That publication notes: The authors generated TCR beta cDNA through 5'RACE template switching with UMIs.

This sample comprised PBMCs from blood, obtained on the day of vaccination. Every receptor here comes from a man aged 50-60 years who received an inactivated influenza vaccine.

The V call is TRBV7-9, the J call TRBJ2-1; D unresolved. CDR1 and CDR2 (germline): SEHNR, FQNEAQ (reference sequence). Trimming cost V 5 bases and J 6 bases, with 17 bases left between them. The CDR3 has 15 amino acids. CDR3: CASSHFLTRRNEQFF. CDR3 sequence (DNA): TGTGCCAGCAGCCACTTCCTCACGCGTCGCAATGAGCAGTTCTTC. Drawing the rest from reference TRBV7-9 and TRBJ2-1, the complete variable domain is DTGVSQNPRHKITKRGQNVTFRCDPISEHNRLYWYRQTLGQGPEFLTYFQNEAQLEKSRLLSDRFSAERPKGSFSTLEIQRTEQGDSAMYLCASSHFLTRRNEQFFGPGTRLTVL.

This clonotype has only a few counts. J is TRBJ2-3 and V is TRBV9, with D uncertain. Trimming stripped 0 bases from V and 6 bases from J, with 8 bases between. Per the germline V gene, CDR1 is SGDLS and CDR2 is YYNGEE. The CDR3 spans 13 residues. CDR3 nucleotides: TGTGCCAGCAGCGTAGATCCCGGGGATACGCAGTATTTT. It encodes CASSVDPGDTQYF.

This clonotype came up many times. The chain is built from TRBV12-3 or TRBV12-4 and TRBJ1-1, with 7 bases aligning to TRBD1. After removal of 6 bases from V and 1 base from J, the junction contained 5 bases not matched to a gene. The CDR3 consists of 14 residues. The CDR3 DNA reads TGTGCCAGCAGCCCGACAGGGTCGAACACTGAAGCTTTCTTT. Protein: CASSPTGSNTEAFF.

This clonotype was seen more than once but under ten times. The rearrangement links TRBV6-1 to TRBJ2-1; weak D call: TRBD1 (6 bases). Trimming stripped 6 bases from V and 3 bases from J, with 18 bases between. Germline lookup yields CDR1 MNHNS and CDR2 SASEGT. CDR3 size: 16 residues. The CDR3, as DNA: TGTGCCAGCAGCCTAACCGGGACATCCCACTACAATGAGCAGTTCTTC. Protein product: CASSLTGTSHYNEQFF.

This clonotype was counted many times. The chain employs TRBV4-1 and TRBJ2-7; 12 positions agree with TRBD1. The V gene's germline CDR1 is MGHRA and CDR2 YSYEKL. The V segment lost 4 bases and the J segment 2 bases; nucleotides outside the gene matches: 6. CDR3 length equals 16 residues. The CDR3: CASSPGQGARAYEQYF. CDR3 coding DNA: TGCGCCAGCAGCCCGGGACAGGGGGCGCGTGCCTACGAGCAGTACTTC.

The chain links TRBV30 to TRBJ1-6; D remains unclear. The CDR3 length is 14 residues. The ends were cut back, 5 bases at V and 2 bases at J, with 10 bases in the middle. The germline V gene has CDR1 GTSNPN and CDR2 SVGIG (reference sequence). For the CDR3, the DNA is TGTGCCTGGGCCGACGGCGCCTATAATTCACCCCTCCACTTT. Translating gives CAWADGAYNSPLHF.

This chain joins TRBV18 and TRBJ2-5; D gene uncertain. V was trimmed by 4 bases and J by 2 bases, leaving 8 bases between them. This CDR3 spans 13 amino acids. Per the germline V gene, CDR1 is KGHSH and CDR2 is LQKENI. The CDR3 is CASSQSVQETQYF. As DNA, the CDR3 is TGTGCCAGCTCACAGTCAGTACAAGAGACCCAGTACTTC.

The J gene is TRBJ2-3, the V gene TRBV12-3 or TRBV12-4; tentatively, D is TRBD2 (5 bases). V lost 6 bases, J lost 8 bases, and 15 bases lay in between. This CDR3 region has 13 residues. CDR3 sequence: CASSRLLGSTQYF. Here the CDR3 DNA reads TGTGCCAGCAGCCGATTACTAGGATCTACGCAGTATTTT.

At least ten counts were recorded for this clonotype. The chain combines TRBV9 with TRBJ2-5; TRBD2 is a possible D gene (6 bases). The CDR3 has 15 residues. Germline V lookup: CDR1 SGDLS, CDR2 YYNGEE. V dropped 4 bases and J dropped 5 bases, with 18 bases sitting between them. Here the CDR3 reads CASSPVHGSFETQYF. DNA of the CDR3: TGTGCCAGCAGCCCCGTACACGGGAGTTTTGAGACCCAGTACTTC. Full variable domain (remainder filled in from reference TRBV9 and TRBJ2-5): DSGVTQTPKHLITATGQRVTLRCSPRSGDLSVYWYQQSLDQGLQFLIQYYNGEERAKGNILERFSAQQFPDLHSELNLSSLELGDSALYFCASSPVHGSFETQYFGPGTRLLVL.

The chain uses TRBV10-3 and TRBJ2-6; D is perhaps TRBD2 (5 bases). The CDR3 spans 18 residues. Trimming shortened V by 10 bases and J by 0 bases, and 22 bases separated the two germline ends. Germline CDR1 reads ENHRY; CDR2 reads SYGVKD. The CDR3 spells CATVGGPSLYSGANVLTF. In DNA, the CDR3 is TGTGCCACGGTAGGAGGACCGAGTCTCTACTCTGGGGCCAACGTCCTGACTTTC.

This clonotype was seen more than once but under ten times. The chain is built from TRBV11-3 and TRBJ2-3; 11 nucleotides line up with TRBD2. Germline V gene sequence: CDR1 SGHNT, CDR2 YENEEA. The CDR3 length is 15 residues. Trimming cost V 9 bases and J 0 bases; bases outside gene matches: 5. DNA for the CDR3: TGTGCCAGTACTAGCGGGAGTCCCAGCACAGATACGCAGTATTTT. This gives the protein CASTSGSPSTDTQYF.

The table lists this clonotype with many counts. V usage is TRBV5-1 and J usage is TRBJ1-3, with a weak D call TRBD1 (6 bases). Looked up from germline, CDR1 is SGHRS and CDR2 is YFSETQ. The CDR3 consists of 16 residues. With 4 bases removed from V and 4 bases from J, the gap between germline ends came to 18 bases. As DNA, the CDR3 is TGCGCCAGCAGCGTGGGACACTCGGGAGCCGGAAACACCATATATTTT. Its translation is CASSVGHSGAGNTIYF.

This clonotype has just a few counts. The V call is TRBV20-1, the J call TRBJ2-5, with 9 bases identical to TRBD2. This CDR3 spans 14 amino acids. CDR1 DFQATT and CDR2 SNEGSKA come from the germline V gene (reference sequence). After removal of 4 bases from V and 4 bases from J, the junction contained 7 bases not matched to a gene. In nucleotides, the CDR3 is TGCAGTGCTACCACGGGACTAGCAGGAGAGACCCAGTACTTC. Translated, it gives CSATTGLAGETQYF.

The sample holds a few counts of this clonotype. The genes are TRBV10-3 and TRBJ2-1, with D maybe TRBD2 (6 bases). The ends were cut back, 2 bases at V and 8 bases at J, with 16 bases in the middle. Germline assignment: CDR1 ENHRY and CDR2 SYGVKD. The CDR3 contains 15 residues. This CDR3 reads CAISERGSLADEQFF. DNA of the CDR3: TGTGCCATCAGTGAGCGGGGGTCGTTGGCCGATGAGCAGTTCTTC.

This clonotype was detected a few times. The chain joins TRBV9 to TRBJ2-2; 7 bases are a match to TRBD1. CDR1 and CDR2 (germline): SGDLS, YYNGEE. Trimming at V came to 4 bases and at J to 4 bases, leaving 7 bases not matched to a gene. The CDR3 totals 15 residues. The CDR3 loop is CASSSRTGLTGELFF. The DNA of the CDR3 is TGTGCCAGCAGCAGCCGGACAGGCCTCACCGGGGAGCTGTTTTTT.

Here the CDR3 reads CASSPLAGGRYNEQFF. As DNA, the CDR3 is TGTGCCAGCAGCCCCTTAGCGGGGGGGCGTTACAATGAGCAGTTCTTC. V usage is TRBV7-2 and J usage is TRBJ2-1; 11 bases line up with TRBD2. The V gene's germline CDR1 is SGHTA and CDR2 FQGNSA. With 5 bases clipped from V and 4 bases from J, the junction kept 7 bases outside the gene matches. The CDR3 is 16 residues long.

V and J are TRBV7-6 and TRBJ2-3; 7 bases are a match to TRBD2. CDR1 and CDR2 (germline): SGHVS, FNYEAQ. V lost 4 bases to trimming and J lost 2 bases; unmatched junction nucleotides: 9. The CDR3 contains 16 residues. The CDR3 here is CASSSIGGGDTDTQYF. The CDR3, as DNA: TGTGCCAGCAGCTCCATCGGGGGAGGGGACACAGATACGCAGTATTTT. Using reference TRBV7-6 and TRBJ2-3 for the parts outside the CDR3, the full variable domain is GAGVSQSPRYKVTKRGQDVALRCDPISGHVSLYWYRQALGQGPEFLTYFNYEAQQDKSGLPNDRFSAERPEGSISTLTIQRTEQRDSAMYRCASSSIGGGDTDTQYFGPGTRLTVL.

This clonotype has a handful of counts. CDR3 protein: CASSSFNNEQYF. CDR3 nucleotide sequence: TGTGCCAGCAGCTCCTTTAATAACGAGCAGTACTTC. V gene TRBV7-9 combines with J gene TRBJ2-7; no definite D call. The CDR3 is 12 residues long. V was cut by 4 bases and J by 5 bases, with 9 bases left in between. The V gene's germline CDR1 is SEHNR and CDR2 FQNEAQ (reference sequence).

The rearrangement links TRBV5-1 to TRBJ2-1; no definite D call. The CDR3 has 14 amino acids. V lost 3 bases, J lost 5 bases, and 12 bases lay in between. Germline assignment: CDR1 SGHRS and CDR2 YFSETQ. The CDR3 protein is CASSSRQGNNEQFF. The CDR3 DNA sequence: TGCGCCAGCAGCTCACGTCAAGGGAACAATGAGCAGTTCTTC.

This sequence joins TRBV25-1 and TRBJ2-1; D is possibly TRBD1 (6 bases). CDR1 MGHDK and CDR2 SYGVNS come from the germline V gene. The V and J ends lost 3 bases and 13 bases respectively, with 10 bases between them. CDR3 length: 11 amino acids. The CDR3 nucleotides are TGTGCCAGCAGTGACCGGGACAAACAGTTCTTC. Protein sequence: CASSDRDKQFF.

This clonotype occurred a few times. The germline gene is not matched at one end of the junction; a read error may be the cause. The chain recombines TRBV7-6 with TRBJ1-6; D remains ambiguous. The CDR3 sequence is 14 residues long. CDR1 and CDR2 from the germline V gene are SGHVS and FNYEAQ. The CDR3 spells CASRLAGSNSPLHF. CDR3 DNA: TGTGCCAGCAGGTTAGCGGGTTCTAATTCACCCCTCCACTTT. The complete variable domain, with remaining parts taken from reference TRBV7-6 and TRBJ1-6, reads GAGVSQSPRYKVTKRGQDVALRCDPISGHVSLYWYRQALGQGPEFLTYFNYEAQQDKSGLPNDRFSAERPEGSISTLTIQRTEQRDSAMYRCASRLAGSNSPLHFGNGTRLTVT.

There are many counts of this clonotype. J is TRBJ2-5 and V is TRBV18; D ambiguous. The CDR3 totals 12 residues. Germline CDR1 and CDR2: KGHSH and LQKENI. V lost 3 bases and J 4 bases, leaving 6 bases between the germline ends. CDR3 protein: CASSPRRETQYF. DNA of the CDR3: TGTGCCAGCTCACCGAGAAGAGAGACCCAGTACTTC.

This clonotype was seen a handful of times. The chain couples TRBV6-2 or TRBV6-3 to TRBJ2-7; D gene uncertain. Germline V gene sequence: CDR1 MNHEY, CDR2 SVGEGT. V lost 6 bases to trimming and J lost 5 bases, with 17 bases between them. There are 14 residues in the CDR3. The CDR3 DNA sequence: TGTGCCAGCAGCGATGGATCTAGTAACGACGAGCAGTACTTC. This gives the protein CASSDGSSNDEQYF.

This clonotype was picked up a small number of times. This chain connects TRBV20-1 to TRBJ2-7; no firm D call. The V gene lost 6 bases and the J gene lost 0 bases, with 9 bases spanning the gap. CDR1 and CDR2 (germline): DFQATT, SNEGSKA (reference sequence). The CDR3 extends over 12 amino acids. Written as DNA, the CDR3 is TGCAGTGCCTGGTTAAGCTCCTACGAGCAGTACTTC. Encoded protein: CSAWLSSYEQYF.

The V and J genes are TRBV28 and TRBJ2-5; D may be TRBD1 (5 bases). The CDR3 loop spans 15 amino acids. Germline lookup yields CDR1 MDHEN and CDR2 SYDVKM. V lost 1 base to trimming and J lost 2 bases, with 11 bases between them. CDR3 DNA sequence: TGTGCCAGCAGTTTATTCTGGGCAGGGCAAGAGACCCAGTACTTC. Translation: CASSLFWAGQETQYF.

V is TRBV20-1 and J is TRBJ2-5; either TRBD1 or TRBD2 may fit D (5 bases each). With 0 bases removed from V and 3 bases from J, the gap between germline ends came to 11 bases. CDR3 length: 14 residues. The germline V gene has CDR1 DFQATT and CDR2 SNEGSKA (reference sequence). In DNA form, the CDR3 reads TGCAGTGCTAGAGAAGGGACCTGGGAAGAGACCCAGTACTTC. Its protein is CSAREGTWEETQYF.

This clonotype was detected many times. The J gene is TRBJ1-4, the V gene TRBV12-3 or TRBV12-4; 8 bases line up with TRBD1. The V and J ends lost 6 bases and 11 bases, in that order; junction bases with no gene match: 14. The CDR3 contains 15 residues. CDR3 protein: CASSPPETGAIKLFF. CDR3 sequence (DNA): TGTGCCAGCAGCCCTCCGGAGACAGGGGCGATTAAACTGTTTTTT.

This clonotype was counted ten times or more. The CDR3, as DNA: TGCAGTGCAGACTATAGCGGGAGAAGCACAGATACGCAGTATTTT. Protein: CSADYSGRSTDTQYF. The gene calls are TRBV20-1 and TRBJ2-3; 9 bases match TRBD2. Germline values: CDR1 DFQATT, CDR2 SNEGSKA (reference sequence). V lost 6 bases, J lost 0 bases, and 7 bases stayed unmatched. The CDR3 covers 15 residues.